This T cell receptor beta chain comes out of a study of T-cell reconstitution after alpha-beta-depleted transplantation in children. Study conclusions and caveats: In some patients, recipient T cells and intrathymic progenitors surviving conditioning explained high day-60 diversity. Reported findings indicate that, about two months after transplant, alpha-beta T cells came from several hundred expanded clones, which were derived from non-depleted graft cells.

Trimming cost V 2 bases and J 8 bases, with 4 bases left between them. The CDR3 is made up of 11 amino acids. CDR1 is MNHEY and CDR2 is SMNVEV in the germline V gene (reference sequence). This clonotype appeared a few times. Its cognate antigen is unknown. For TCRbeta, the library was prepared with unique molecular identifiers. Each CDR3 protein gets one entry after TCRdb re-called the PCR reads with MiXCR. The sample holds 450,000 to 600,000 distinct CDR3 sequences, roughly a tenth seen once. This TCR was sampled from a child aged 2-9 years with inherited bone marrow failure, due to receive a stem cell transplant. The sample in question was PBMCs, obtained before TCRalphabeta/CD19-depleted stem cell transplant. The chain combines TRBV27 with TRBJ2-4; no clear D gene. CDR3 sequence: CASSLGHIQYF. CDR3 DNA: TGTGCCAGCAGTTTAGGGCACATTCAGTACTTC.